A single sample is the source of the 18 T cell receptor beta chains below, sequenced in a study of T cells in Graves' hyperthyroidism and ophthalmopathy. TCR beta CDR3 region amplification was performed from RNA transcripts. Carried out on the TCR CDR3, a first-round RT-PCR used the HTBI primer set. MiXCR, run by TCRdb on the multiplex PCR reads, gives a single entry per CDR3 protein. The sample has roughly 260,000 distinct CDR3 sequences, roughly 15% seen once. Sequenced sample: blood. Source of these receptors: a woman between 40 and 55 years old with Graves' hyperthyroidism that later progressed to Graves' ophthalmopathy.

This clonotype was picked up many times. The V gene is TRBV7-6, the J gene TRBJ2-3; 10 nucleotides line up with TRBD2. The CDR3 has 15 amino acids. The germline gives CDR1 SGHVS, CDR2 FNYEAQ. V lost 5 bases to trimming and J lost 2 bases; unmatched junction nucleotides: 4. The CDR3 spells CASSQTSGATDTQYF. In DNA, the CDR3 is TGTGCCAGCAGCCAAACTAGCGGGGCCACAGATACGCAGTATTTT.

V usage is TRBV3-1 and J usage is TRBJ1-3; no reliable D call. V lost 10 bases to trimming and J lost 0 bases, with 10 bases between them. Germline-derived CDR1 and CDR2 are LGHDT and YNNKEL (reference sequence). The CDR3 consists of 13 residues. The CDR3 loop reads CATREVSGNTIYF. The CDR3 DNA sequence: TGTGCCACCCGAGAAGTCTCTGGAAACACCATATATTTT. Drawing the rest from reference TRBV3-1 and TRBJ1-3, the complete variable domain is DTAVSQTPKYLVTQMGNDKSIKCEQNLGHDTMYWYKQDSKKFLKIMFSYNNKELIINETVPNRFSPKSPDKAHLNLHINSLELGDSAVYFCATREVSGNTIYFGEGSWLTVV.

V and J are TRBV18 and TRBJ2-1, with TRBD2 matching over 7 bases. CDR1 is KGHSH, CDR2 LQKENI, per germline. J lost 2 bases, V lost 0 bases, and 7 bases had no gene match. This CDR3 region has 17 residues. In DNA form, the CDR3 reads TGTGCCAGCTCACCACCAGTCGGGCTAGCGGCCTACAATGAGCAGTTCTTC. Translation gives CASSPPVGLAAYNEQFF.

This clonotype was seen repeatedly, ten times or more. The gene calls are TRBV28 and TRBJ2-7; D possibly uses TRBD1 or TRBD2 (6 bases each). V was clipped by 5 bases and J by 0 bases, with 14 bases between them. Germline V gives CDR1 MDHEN, CDR2 SYDVKM. The CDR3 is 15 residues long. The CDR3 DNA reads as TGTGCCAGCAGTCCGAGGAGGGGGATCTCCTACGAGCAGTACTTC. The encoded protein is CASSPRRGISYEQYF.

The chain joins TRBV3-1 to TRBJ2-4; 7 bases line up with TRBD1. The CDR3 is 16 amino acids. Germline V gene lookup returns CDR1 LGHDT and CDR2 YNNKEL (reference sequence). The V and J ends lost 2 bases and 4 bases, in that order; junction bases with no gene match: 8. The CDR3 protein is CASSQPFRDRKNIQYF. In DNA, the CDR3 is TGTGCCAGCAGCCAACCCTTCCGGGACAGAAAAAACATTCAGTACTTC.

This clonotype showed up many times. V gene TRBV27 combines with J gene TRBJ2-5; a weak D match, TRBD1 (5 bases). Germline CDR1 and CDR2: MNHEY and SMNVEV (reference sequence). The CDR3 runs 16 residues. The V gene lost 0 bases and the J gene lost 5 bases, with 16 bases spanning the gap. The DNA of the CDR3 is TGTGCCAGCAGTTTATCGGCGAAGGGGTGGCGGGAGACCCAGTACTTC. This encodes CASSLSAKGWRETQYF.

This clonotype was observed many times. CDR3: CASTSGRSYEQYF. The CDR3 nucleotides are TGTGCCAGCACAAGCGGGAGAAGCTACGAGCAGTACTTC. This chain uses TRBV12-3 or TRBV12-4 with TRBJ2-7, with TRBD2 identical over 8 bases. CDR3 length equals 13 residues. Trimming at V came to 7 bases and at J to 3 bases, leaving 5 bases not matched to a gene.

This clonotype was recorded at least ten times. This chain links TRBV10-3 with TRBJ1-1; no definite D call. CDR1 ENHRY and CDR2 SYGVKD come from the germline V gene. This CDR3 comprises 16 residues. Trimming removed 4 bases at V and 4 bases at J, with 19 bases between. CDR3 sequence: CAISARVDNRGTEAFF. DNA for the CDR3: TGTGCCATCAGTGCGCGGGTAGACAACCGGGGCACTGAAGCTTTCTTT.

This clonotype appeared many times. An end of the junction differs from the germline gene, which may be a read error. The chain combines TRBV7-9 with TRBJ2-7; 9 bases are a match to TRBD1. CDR1 is SEHNR, CDR2 FQNEAQ, per germline (reference sequence). The CDR3 contains 17 residues. CDR3 sequence reads: CASSLELGQGNSHEQYF. In DNA, the CDR3 is TGTGCCAGCAGCTTAGAGTTGGGACAGGGTAACTCCCACGAGCAGTACTTC.

This CDR3 is CASSATGTSYEQYF. The CDR3 DNA sequence: TGTGCCAGCAGCGCGACAGGTACCTCCTACGAGCAGTACTTC. The genes are TRBV12-3 or TRBV12-4 and TRBJ2-7; perhaps TRBD1 as D (6 bases). Trimming shortened V by 6 bases and J by 0 bases, and 12 bases separated the two germline ends. The CDR3 loop spans 14 amino acids.

As to this clonotype: A read error is possible here, since a much larger clone lies one base away. V gene TRBV27 combines with J gene TRBJ2-7; 9 positions match TRBD2. The CDR3 loop spans 15 amino acids. CDR1 is MNHEY and CDR2 is SMNVEV in the germline V gene (reference sequence). The CDR3 DNA follows: TGTGCCAGCAGGGCCGGGACTAGCCTTCTCTACGAGCAGCACTTC. Its protein is CASRAGTSLLYEQHF.

This clonotype was seen once. The J gene is TRBJ1-2, the V gene TRBV7-9, with D tentatively TRBD1 (5 bases). The CDR3 has 13 amino acids. Germline V CDR1 and CDR2: SEHNR, FQNEAQ (reference sequence). Trimming took off 6 bases at V and 5 bases at J, with 13 bases between the two ends. The CDR3 DNA sequence: TGTGCCAGCAGATCCCCGGGGGAATATGGCTACACCTTC. Translation gives CASRSPGEYGYTF.

The chain couples TRBV20-1 to TRBJ2-5; 12 positions match TRBD2. Per germline, CDR1 DFQATT and CDR2 SNEGSKA (reference sequence). There are 15 residues in the CDR3. V shed 2 bases and J 5 bases; nucleotides not matched to a gene: 6. Here the CDR3 reads CSARSGLAGGETQYF. In DNA form, the CDR3 reads TGCAGTGCTAGATCGGGACTAGCGGGCGGGGAGACCCAGTACTTC.

The V call is TRBV6-5, the J call TRBJ2-7; D is undetermined. The CDR3 extends over 13 amino acids. Per germline, CDR1 MNHEY and CDR2 SVGAGI. Trimming cost V 2 bases and J 5 bases, with 10 bases left between them. CDR3 coding DNA: TGTGCCAGCAGTTACCTGTTAACTCACGAGCAGTACTTC. Protein: CASSYLLTHEQYF.

This clonotype has just a few counts. The V gene is TRBV28, the J gene TRBJ1-6, with no clear D. CDR3 length equals 14 residues. Trimming shortened V by 7 bases and J by 0 bases, and 7 bases separated the two germline ends. Per germline, CDR1 MDHEN and CDR2 SYDVKM. The CDR3 protein is CASNVGSYNSPLHF. CDR3 coding DNA: TGTGCCAGCAATGTGGGCTCCTATAATTCACCCCTCCACTTT.

In its sample, this clonotype was seen many times. The chain recombines TRBV11-2 with TRBJ1-4, with 8 bases matching TRBD1. With V trimmed by 3 bases and J by 7 bases, 10 bases remained unmatched. Germline CDR1 is SGHAT and CDR2 is FQNNGV. The CDR3 totals 16 residues. The chain's CDR3 is CASSFSVGQGPEKLFF. DNA for the CDR3: TGTGCCAGCAGCTTCTCCGTCGGACAGGGCCCTGAAAAACTGTTTTTT.

This clonotype was counted only a few times. This may arise from a read error, as a much more abundant clone is one base away. The chain couples TRBV18 to TRBJ1-4, with D maybe TRBD1 (5 bases). The CDR3 is made up of 12 amino acids. Germline loops: CDR1 KGHSH, CDR2 LQKENI. V was trimmed by 4 bases and J by 12 bases, leaving 12 bases between them. CDR3 nucleotide sequence: TGTGCCAGCTCACTCCGGGGCGAAGAACTGTTTTTT. Translating it yields CASSLRGEELFF.

This clonotype was recorded a few times. This chain joins TRBV5-1 and TRBJ2-7; 7 nucleotides line up with TRBD2. The CDR3 loop spans 17 amino acids. CDR1 and CDR2 (germline): SGHRS, YFSETQ. V shed 0 bases and J 0 bases; nucleotides not matched to a gene: 9. CDR3 DNA: TGCGCCAGCAGCTTGGCAGGACTAGGATCGAGCTCCTACGAGCAGTACTTC. Encoded protein: CASSLAGLGSSSYEQYF.